This T cell receptor beta chain was sequenced in a study of blood T cell repertoires in COVID-19. Study-wide context: There were acute and convalescent COVID-19 samples, and they came from the United States, Italy and Spain.

V lost 0 bases to trimming and J lost 4 bases; unmatched junction nucleotides: 10. CDR3 length: 18 amino acids. Germline values: CDR1 SGDLS, CDR2 YYNGEE. In the original workflow: Estimation of nucleated cell counts relied on the amplification of reference gene primers. Here immunoSEQ multiplex PCR was the method, and the copy in TCRdb shows in-frame clones only, minus some. V, J and clone size were drawn from that table, and D and trimming were deduced from the DNA. The sample consists of over 250,000 clones, roughly 90% of them appearing once. The receptor was derived from a man between 60 and 75 years old who had recovered from COVID-19. J is TRBJ2-1 and V is TRBV9, with TRBD2 matching over 10 bases. The source material was peripheral blood. The chain's CDR3 is CASSVAPNQLAGYNEQFF. CDR3 sequence (DNA): TGTGCCAGCAGCGTAGCCCCTAACCAACTAGCGGGGTACAATGAGCAGTTCTTC. The full variable domain, its missing parts supplied by reference TRBV9 and TRBJ2-1, is DSGVTQTPKHLITATGQRVTLRCSPRSGDLSVYWYQQSLDQGLQFLIQYYNGEERAKGNILERFSAQQFPDLHSELNLSSLELGDSALYFCASSVAPNQLAGYNEQFFGPGTRLTVL.